One sample yielded the 8 T cell receptor beta chains listed below, sequenced in a study of T-cell reconstitution after alpha-beta-depleted transplantation in children. Preparing the TCRbeta library involved the use of unique molecular identifiers. TCRdb fed the PCR reads into MiXCR, producing one record per CDR3 protein. The sample has a few hundred thousand distinct CDR3 sequences, 10% seen once; the top ten hold around 7.6%. The material sequenced was PBMCs, taken before TCRalphabeta/CD19-depleted stem cell transplant. These receptors were obtained from a boy less than two years old with acute myeloid leukemia, due to receive a stem cell transplant.

In this sample, this clonotype turned up a few times. CDR3 coding DNA: TGTGCCAGCAAGCTTAGGACAGGGCTCTACGAGCAGTACTTC. Amino acids: CASKLRTGLYEQYF. The chain has TRBV7-8 and TRBJ2-7; 8 bases agree with TRBD1. CDR1 and CDR2 from the germline V gene are SGHVS and FQNEAQ. J was trimmed by 3 bases and V by 7 bases; bases with no gene match: 8. The CDR3 is made up of 14 amino acids.

In this sample, this clonotype turned up many times. The chain recombines TRBV20-1 with TRBJ2-5; D ambiguous. CDR1 and CDR2 (germline): DFQATT, SNEGSKA (reference sequence). V gave up 7 bases and J gave up 5 bases, with 11 bases separating them. The CDR3 extends over 11 amino acids. The CDR3 here is CSGPGTETQYF. CDR3 DNA sequence: TGCAGTGGTCCCGGCACGGAGACCCAGTACTTC.

This clonotype was counted many times. The V call is TRBV11-2, the J call TRBJ2-1; 7 nucleotides match TRBD2. V lost 2 bases, J lost 0 bases, and 4 bases stayed unmatched. The CDR3 length is 16 residues. Germline V gene sequence: CDR1 SGHAT, CDR2 FQNNGV. The DNA of the CDR3 is TGTGCCAGCAGCTTACGGGGCGGGAGCTCCTACAATGAGCAGTTCTTC. It specifies CASSLRGGSSYNEQFF.

J is TRBJ2-2 and V is TRBV12-3 or TRBV12-4, with 8 bases matching TRBD1. There are 17 residues in the CDR3. V lost 5 bases to trimming and J lost 1 base; unmatched junction nucleotides: 9. The CDR3 loop reads CASSRPPGTGNTGELFF. The CDR3 DNA reads TGTGCCAGCAGTCGACCCCCCGGGACAGGGAACACCGGGGAGCTGTTTTTT.

With regard to this clonotype: A read error may be the cause here, since a much bigger clone is one base away. The chain is built from TRBV3-1 and TRBJ2-1, with unresolved D. The J call may be faulty, since TRBJ2-7 better matches the DNA end. The CDR3 covers 12 residues. Germline V gene lookup returns CDR1 LGHDT and CDR2 YNNKEL (reference sequence). The DNA for the CDR3 is TGTGCCAGCAGCCTCTTCCACAATGAGCAGTACTTC. Amino acids: CASSLFHNEQYF.

The rearrangement joins TRBV29-1 to TRBJ1-4; 7 bases map to TRBD1. Germline CDR1 reads SQVTM; CDR2 reads ANQGSEA. V lost 5 bases to trimming and J lost 1 base; unmatched junction nucleotides: 4. The CDR3 runs to 14 residues. As DNA, the CDR3 is TGCAGCGTTTTCCGACAGGGAACTAATGAAAAACTGTTTTTT. Protein: CSVFRQGTNEKLFF.

This clonotype was recorded many times. This chain uses TRBV7-2 with TRBJ2-2; 13 bases are a match to TRBD2. The trim removed 0 bases at V and 4 bases at J, leaving 8 bases unmatched. CDR3 length: 19 residues. CDR1 is SGHTA, CDR2 FQGNSA, per germline. CDR3 protein: CASSLAGGLAGVSTGELFF. The CDR3 DNA follows: TGTGCCAGCAGCTTAGCGGGCGGACTAGCGGGAGTCAGCACCGGGGAGCTGTTTTTT.

Many counts were recorded for this clonotype. V gene TRBV27 combines with J gene TRBJ1-2; possible D gene TRBD1, 6 bases. Per germline, CDR1 MNHEY and CDR2 SMNVEV (reference sequence). V was pared by 5 bases and J by 4 bases, with 14 bases between. The CDR3 is 14 amino acids. The CDR3 region is CASSTQTGTYGYTF. DNA of the CDR3: TGTGCCAGCAGTACTCAGACAGGCACCTATGGCTACACCTTC.